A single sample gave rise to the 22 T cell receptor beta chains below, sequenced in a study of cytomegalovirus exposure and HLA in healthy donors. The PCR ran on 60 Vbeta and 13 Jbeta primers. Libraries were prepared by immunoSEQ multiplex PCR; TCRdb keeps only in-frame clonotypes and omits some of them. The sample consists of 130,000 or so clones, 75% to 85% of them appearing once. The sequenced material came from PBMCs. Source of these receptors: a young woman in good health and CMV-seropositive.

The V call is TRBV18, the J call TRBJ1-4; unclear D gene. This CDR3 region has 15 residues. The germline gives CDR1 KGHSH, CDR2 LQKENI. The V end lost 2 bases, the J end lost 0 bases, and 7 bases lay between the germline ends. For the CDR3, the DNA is TGTGCCAGCTCACCAACATCCGCAACTAATGAAAAACTGTTTTTT. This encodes CASSPTSATNEKLFF.

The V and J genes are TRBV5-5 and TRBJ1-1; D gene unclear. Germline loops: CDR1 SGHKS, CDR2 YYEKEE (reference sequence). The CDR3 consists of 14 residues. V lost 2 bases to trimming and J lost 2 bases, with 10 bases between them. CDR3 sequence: CASSFEANNTEAFF. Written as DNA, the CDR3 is TGTGCCAGCAGCTTCGAGGCGAATAACACTGAAGCTTTCTTT.

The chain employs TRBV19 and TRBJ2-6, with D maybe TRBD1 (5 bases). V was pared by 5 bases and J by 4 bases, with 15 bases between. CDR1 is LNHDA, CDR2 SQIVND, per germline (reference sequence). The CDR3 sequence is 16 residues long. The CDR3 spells CASSPLGAAGANVLTF. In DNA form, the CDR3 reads TGTGCCAGTAGTCCGCTAGGGGCGGCGGGGGCCAACGTCCTGACTTTC.

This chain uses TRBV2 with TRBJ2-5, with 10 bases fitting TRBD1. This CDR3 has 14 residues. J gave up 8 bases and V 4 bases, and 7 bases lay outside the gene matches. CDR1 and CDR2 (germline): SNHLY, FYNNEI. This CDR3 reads CASSVDRGRNTQYF. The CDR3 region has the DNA TGTGCCAGCAGTGTAGACAGGGGGCGGAATACCCAGTACTTC.

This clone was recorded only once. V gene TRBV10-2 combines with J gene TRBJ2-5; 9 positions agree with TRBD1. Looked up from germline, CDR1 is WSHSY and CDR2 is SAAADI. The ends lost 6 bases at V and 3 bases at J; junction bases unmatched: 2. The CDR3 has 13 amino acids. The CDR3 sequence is CASRRQGEETQYF. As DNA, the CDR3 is TGCGCCAGCAGGAGACAGGGGGAAGAGACCCAGTACTTC.

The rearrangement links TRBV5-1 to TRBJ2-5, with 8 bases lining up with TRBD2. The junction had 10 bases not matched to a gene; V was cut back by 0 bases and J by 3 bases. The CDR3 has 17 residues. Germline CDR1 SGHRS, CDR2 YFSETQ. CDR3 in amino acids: CASSLVGGGGPEETQYF. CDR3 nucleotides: TGCGCCAGCAGCTTGGTAGGAGGCGGGGGGCCAGAAGAGACCCAGTACTTC.

The CDR3 is CAISESGRYQPQHF. DNA for the CDR3: TGTGCCATCAGTGAGTCGGGCAGATATCAGCCCCAGCATTTT. This chain links TRBV10-3 with TRBJ1-5; D gene uncertain. The V end lost 0 bases, the J end lost 5 bases, and 8 bases lay between the germline ends. Germline V lookup: CDR1 ENHRY, CDR2 SYGVKD. The CDR3 spans 14 residues.

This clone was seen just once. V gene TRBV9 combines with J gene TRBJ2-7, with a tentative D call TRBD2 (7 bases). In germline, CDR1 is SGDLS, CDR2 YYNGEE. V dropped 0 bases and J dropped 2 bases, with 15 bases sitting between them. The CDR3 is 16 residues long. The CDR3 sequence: CASSVDDGGPPYEQYF. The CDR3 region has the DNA TGTGCCAGCAGCGTAGATGACGGGGGGCCCCCCTACGAGCAGTACTTC.

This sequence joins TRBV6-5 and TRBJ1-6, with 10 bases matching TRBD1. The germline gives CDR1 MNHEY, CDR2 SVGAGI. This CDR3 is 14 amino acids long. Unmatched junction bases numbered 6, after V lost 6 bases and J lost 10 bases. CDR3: CASSDRGPESPLHF. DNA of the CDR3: TGTGCCAGCAGCGACAGGGGGCCGGAATCACCCCTCCACTTT.

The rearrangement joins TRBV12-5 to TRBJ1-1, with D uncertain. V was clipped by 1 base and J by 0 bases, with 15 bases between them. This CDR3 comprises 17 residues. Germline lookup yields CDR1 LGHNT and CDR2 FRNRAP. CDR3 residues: CASGLAINPGMNTEAFF. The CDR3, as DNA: TGTGCTAGTGGTTTGGCCATTAACCCTGGCATGAACACTGAAGCTTTCTTT.

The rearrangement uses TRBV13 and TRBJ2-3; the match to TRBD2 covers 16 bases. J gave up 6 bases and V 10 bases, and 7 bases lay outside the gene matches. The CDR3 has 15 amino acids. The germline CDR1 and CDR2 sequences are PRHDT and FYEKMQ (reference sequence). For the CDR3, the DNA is TGTGCCATCTCGGGGACTAGCGGGGGGGTCGATACGCAGTATTTT. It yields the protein CAISGTSGGVDTQYF. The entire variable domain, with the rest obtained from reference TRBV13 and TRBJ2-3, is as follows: AAGVIQSPRHLIKEKRETATLKCYPIPRHDTVYWYQQGPGQDPQFLISFYEKMQSDKGSIPDRFSAQQFSDYHSELNMSSLELGDSALYFCAISGTSGGVDTQYFGPGTRLTVL.

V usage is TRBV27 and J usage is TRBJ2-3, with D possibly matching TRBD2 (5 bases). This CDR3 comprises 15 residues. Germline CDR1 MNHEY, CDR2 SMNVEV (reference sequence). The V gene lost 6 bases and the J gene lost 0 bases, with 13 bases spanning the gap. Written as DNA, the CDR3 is TGTGCCAGCAGCCTGTCGGGGTCTAGCACAGATACGCAGTATTTT. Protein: CASSLSGSSTDTQYF.

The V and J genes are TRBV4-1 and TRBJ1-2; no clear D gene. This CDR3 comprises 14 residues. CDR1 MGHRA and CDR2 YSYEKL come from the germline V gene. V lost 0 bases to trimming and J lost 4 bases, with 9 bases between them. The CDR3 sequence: CASSQEGSSYGYTF. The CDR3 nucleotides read TGCGCCAGCAGCCAAGAGGGGAGTAGCTATGGCTACACCTTC.

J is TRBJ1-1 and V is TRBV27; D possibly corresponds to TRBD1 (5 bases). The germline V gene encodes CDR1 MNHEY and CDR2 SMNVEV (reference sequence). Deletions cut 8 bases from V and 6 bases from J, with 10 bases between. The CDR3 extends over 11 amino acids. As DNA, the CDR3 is TGTGCCAGCGGCGGGGGGGCTGAAGCTTTCTTT. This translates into CASGGGAEAFF.

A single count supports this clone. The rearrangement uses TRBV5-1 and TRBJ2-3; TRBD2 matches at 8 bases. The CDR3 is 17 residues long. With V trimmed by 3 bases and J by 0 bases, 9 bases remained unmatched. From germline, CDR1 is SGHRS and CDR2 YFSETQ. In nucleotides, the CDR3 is TGCGCCAGCAGCTCCCTCGGACTAGCAGCTAGCACAGATACGCAGTATTTT. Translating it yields CASSSLGLAASTDTQYF.

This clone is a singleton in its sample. For the CDR3, the DNA is TGTGCTAGTGGCCCATTCGGGATCTATGGCTACACCTTC. Translating gives CASGPFGIYGYTF. The rearrangement links TRBV12-5 to TRBJ1-2; D remains unclear. This CDR3 is built from 13 residues. Trimming shortened V by 6 bases and J by 4 bases, and 12 bases separated the two germline ends. Per the germline V gene, CDR1 is LGHNT and CDR2 is FRNRAP.

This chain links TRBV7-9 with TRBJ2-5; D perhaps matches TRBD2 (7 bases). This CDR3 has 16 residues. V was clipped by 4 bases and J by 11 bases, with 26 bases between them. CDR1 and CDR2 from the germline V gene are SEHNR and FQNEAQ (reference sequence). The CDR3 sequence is CASSSPKGGGPLEQYF. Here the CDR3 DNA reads TGTGCCAGCAGCTCCCCCAAAGGCGGGGGCCCCTTGGAGCAGTACTTC.

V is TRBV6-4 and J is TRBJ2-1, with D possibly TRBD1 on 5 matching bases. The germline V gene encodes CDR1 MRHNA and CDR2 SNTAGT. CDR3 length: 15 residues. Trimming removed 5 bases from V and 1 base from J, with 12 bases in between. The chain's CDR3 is CASSPRAGSYNEQFF. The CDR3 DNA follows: TGTGCCAGCAGTCCCAGGGCTGGGTCCTACAATGAGCAGTTCTTC.

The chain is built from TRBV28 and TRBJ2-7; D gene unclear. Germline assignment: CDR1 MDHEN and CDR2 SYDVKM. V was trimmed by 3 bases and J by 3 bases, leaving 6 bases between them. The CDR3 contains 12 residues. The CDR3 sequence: CASSLGNYEQYF. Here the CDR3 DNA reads TGTGCCAGCAGTTTGGGCAACTACGAGCAGTACTTC.

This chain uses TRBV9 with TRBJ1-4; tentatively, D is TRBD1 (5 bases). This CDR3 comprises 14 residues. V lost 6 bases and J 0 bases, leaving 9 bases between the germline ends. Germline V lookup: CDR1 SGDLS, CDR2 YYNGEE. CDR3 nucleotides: TGTGCCAGCAATCGGGGGTCAACTAATGAAAAACTGTTTTTT. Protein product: CASNRGSTNEKLFF.

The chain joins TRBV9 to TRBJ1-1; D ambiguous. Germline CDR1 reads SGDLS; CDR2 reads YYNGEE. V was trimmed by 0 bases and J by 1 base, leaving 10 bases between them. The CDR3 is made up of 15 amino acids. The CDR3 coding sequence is TGTGCCAGCAGCGTAGTACCGGGAGAGAACACTGAAGCTTTCTTT. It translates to CASSVVPGENTEAFF.

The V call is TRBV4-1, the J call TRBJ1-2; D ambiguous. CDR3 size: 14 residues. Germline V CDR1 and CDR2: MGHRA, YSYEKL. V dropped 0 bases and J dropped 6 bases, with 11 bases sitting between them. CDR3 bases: TGCGCCAGCAGCCAAGATTGGGCTTTCGATGGCTACACCTTC. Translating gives CASSQDWAFDGYTF.